The 3 T cell receptor beta chains reported below all come from one sample, sequenced in a study of blood T cell repertoires in COVID-19. Sequencing was performed with immunoSEQ multiplex PCR; in TCRdb, only in-frame clones are kept and a portion is missing. Of about 400,000 clones in the sample, 89% are singletons; the top ten hold more than 0.95%. The sequencing input was peripheral blood. All receptors derive from a man in his forties or fifties with acute or convalescent COVID-19.

V gene TRBV5-4 combines with J gene TRBJ1-3, with D hard to call. CDR3 size: 15 residues. V dropped 3 bases and J dropped 3 bases, with 13 bases sitting between them. Per germline, CDR1 SGHNT and CDR2 YYREEE (reference sequence). CDR3 residues: CASSSAFGSGNTIYF. DNA of the CDR3: TGTGCCAGCAGCTCCGCCTTCGGGAGTGGAAACACCATATATTTT.

V gene TRBV5-1 combines with J gene TRBJ2-5; 9 bases are a match to TRBD2. The V gene's germline CDR1 is SGHRS and CDR2 YFSETQ. CDR3 length: 15 amino acids. V lost 4 bases, J lost 4 bases, and 8 bases stayed unmatched. The CDR3 DNA is TGCGCCAGCAGCACCTTAGCGGGAGTGGGAGAGACCCAGTACTTC. Its translation: CASSTLAGVGETQYF.

The chain couples TRBV27 to TRBJ2-7, with a possible D match to TRBD2 (6 bases). There are 15 residues in the CDR3. CDR1 is MNHEY and CDR2 is SMNVEV in the germline V gene (reference sequence). The V end lost 6 bases, the J end lost 0 bases, and 15 bases lay between the germline ends. This CDR3 reads CASRSFSGSSYEQYF. The CDR3 DNA is TGTGCCAGCAGATCTTTTAGCGGAAGCTCCTACGAGCAGTACTTC.